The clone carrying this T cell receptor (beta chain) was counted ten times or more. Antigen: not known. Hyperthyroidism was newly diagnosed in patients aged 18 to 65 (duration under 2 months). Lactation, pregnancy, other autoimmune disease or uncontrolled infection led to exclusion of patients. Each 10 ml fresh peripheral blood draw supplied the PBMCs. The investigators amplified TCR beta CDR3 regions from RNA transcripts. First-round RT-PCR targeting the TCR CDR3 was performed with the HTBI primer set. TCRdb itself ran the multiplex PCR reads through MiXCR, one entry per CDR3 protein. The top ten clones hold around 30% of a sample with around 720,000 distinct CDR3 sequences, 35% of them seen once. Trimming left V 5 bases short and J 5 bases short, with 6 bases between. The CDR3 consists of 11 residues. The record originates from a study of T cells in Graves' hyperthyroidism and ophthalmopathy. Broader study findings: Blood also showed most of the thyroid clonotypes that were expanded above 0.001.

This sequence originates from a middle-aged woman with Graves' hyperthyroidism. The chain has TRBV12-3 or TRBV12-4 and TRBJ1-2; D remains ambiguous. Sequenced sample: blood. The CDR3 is CASSRLYGYTF. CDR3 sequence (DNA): TGTGCCAGCAGTCGGTTATATGGCTACACCTTC.